The 10 T cell receptor beta chains below were found in one sample sequenced in a study of blood T cell repertoires in COVID-19. Here immunoSEQ multiplex PCR was the method, and the copy in TCRdb shows in-frame clones only, minus some. The sample lists approximately 250,000 clones; roughly 85% were seen once. Sample: peripheral blood. These receptors were collected from a man aged 50 or older with COVID-19, enrolled during active disease.

This chain links TRBV24-1 with TRBJ2-6; maybe TRBD1 (5 bases). With 9 bases removed from V and 1 base from J, the gap between germline ends came to 6 bases. Germline CDR1 KGHDR, CDR2 SFDVKD. The CDR3 is made up of 13 amino acids. The CDR3 loop reads CATGASGANVLTF. CDR3 DNA sequence: TGTGCCACCGGGGCTTCTGGGGCCAACGTCCTGACTTTC.

The rearrangement links TRBV5-1 to TRBJ2-3, with 12 positions matching TRBD2. Per the germline V gene, CDR1 is SGHRS and CDR2 is YFSETQ. CDR3 length equals 18 residues. With V trimmed by 0 bases and J by 4 bases, 9 bases remained unmatched. The CDR3 nucleotides read TGCGCCAGCAGCTTGGTTTCTAGCGGGGGGGCTATGTCAGATACGCAGTATTTT. This encodes CASSLVSSGGAMSDTQYF.

The CDR3 DNA sequence: TGTGCCAGTAGTAGTCAGACTCTTGGCTACGAGCAGTACTTC. Amino acids: CASSSQTLGYEQYF. The chain joins TRBV19 to TRBJ2-7, with D unresolved. The ends were cut back, 4 bases at V and 3 bases at J, with 13 bases in the middle. The CDR3 has 14 amino acids. Germline assignment: CDR1 LNHDA and CDR2 SQIVND (reference sequence).

The chain recombines TRBV15 with TRBJ1-3, with D tentatively TRBD1 (5 bases). V dropped 2 bases and J dropped 4 bases, with 9 bases sitting between them. This CDR3 has 14 residues. Germline loops: CDR1 LNHNV, CDR2 YYDKDF (reference sequence). As DNA, the CDR3 is TGTGCCACCAGCAGATCGGGGGTCGGAAACACCATATATTTT. Translated: CATSRSGVGNTIYF.

The gene calls are TRBV27 and TRBJ2-3; 12 nucleotides match TRBD2. Unmatched junction bases numbered 7, after V lost 2 bases and J lost 4 bases. The CDR3 is made up of 17 amino acids. Germline loops: CDR1 MNHEY, CDR2 SMNVEV (reference sequence). CDR3 region: CASSLELAGGHADTQYF. The CDR3 nucleotides are TGTGCCAGCAGTTTAGAGCTAGCGGGGGGGCACGCAGATACGCAGTATTTT.

This clone was observed a single time. The chain links TRBV24-1 to TRBJ2-1; possible D gene TRBD1, 6 bases. CDR3 length: 16 residues. V was cut by 1 base and J by 1 base, with 10 bases left in between. Germline V CDR1 and CDR2: KGHDR, SFDVKD. The CDR3 protein is CATSDFGRGSYNEQFF. The CDR3 DNA reads TGTGCCACCAGTGATTTTGGCAGGGGTTCCTACAATGAGCAGTTCTTC.

V is TRBV5-4 and J is TRBJ1-2, with D possibly being TRBD1 (5 bases). The CDR3 loop spans 15 amino acids. V lost 4 bases to trimming and J lost 4 bases, with 17 bases between them. Germline V lookup: CDR1 SGHNT, CDR2 YYREEE (reference sequence). The CDR3: CASSPDVLRGYGYTF. In DNA, the CDR3 is TGTGCCAGCAGCCCGGACGTTTTAAGGGGCTATGGCTACACCTTC.

The rearrangement links TRBV7-9 to TRBJ1-6; 7 nucleotides match TRBD1. Per the germline V gene, CDR1 is SEHNR and CDR2 is FQNEAQ (reference sequence). The junction had 4 bases not matched to a gene; V was cut back by 1 base and J by 7 bases. CDR3 length equals 15 residues. This CDR3 is CASSLGWDSNSPLHF. The CDR3, as DNA: TGTGCCAGCAGCTTAGGCTGGGACAGCAATTCACCCCTCCACTTT.

The chain recombines TRBV5-5 with TRBJ2-1, with TRBD1 matching over 11 bases. V gave up 4 bases and J gave up 4 bases; unmatched junction bases: 7. Germline lookup yields CDR1 SGHKS and CDR2 YYEKEE (reference sequence). The CDR3 is 16 residues long. The CDR3 protein is CASSPTGTGGYNEQFF. CDR3 coding DNA: TGTGCCAGCAGCCCAACCGGGACAGGGGGATACAATGAGCAGTTCTTC.

This clone came up once. This chain uses TRBV7-2 with TRBJ2-5; 8 bases are shared with TRBD1. V dropped 5 bases and J dropped 4; count of bases not matched to a gene: 6. The germline V gene has CDR1 SGHTA and CDR2 FQGNSA. The CDR3 has 14 amino acids. This CDR3 reads CASSGWTGTETQYF. In DNA, the CDR3 is TGTGCCAGCAGCGGCTGGACAGGGACAGAGACCCAGTACTTC.